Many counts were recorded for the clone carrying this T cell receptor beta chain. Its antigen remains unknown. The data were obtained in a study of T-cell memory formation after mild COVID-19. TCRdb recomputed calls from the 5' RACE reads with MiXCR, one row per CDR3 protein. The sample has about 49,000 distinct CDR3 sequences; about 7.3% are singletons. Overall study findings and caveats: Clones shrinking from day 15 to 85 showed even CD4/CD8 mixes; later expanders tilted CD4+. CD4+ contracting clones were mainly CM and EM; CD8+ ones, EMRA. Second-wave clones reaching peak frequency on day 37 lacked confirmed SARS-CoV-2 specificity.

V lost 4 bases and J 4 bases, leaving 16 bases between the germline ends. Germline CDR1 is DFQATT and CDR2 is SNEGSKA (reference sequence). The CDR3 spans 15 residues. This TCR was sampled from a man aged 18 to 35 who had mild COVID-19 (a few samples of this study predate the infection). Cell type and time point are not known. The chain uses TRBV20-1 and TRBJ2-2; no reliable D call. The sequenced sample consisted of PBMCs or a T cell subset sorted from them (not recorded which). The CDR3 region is CSANMARRGTGELFF. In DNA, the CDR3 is TGCAGTGCTAATATGGCCCGTCGCGGCACCGGGGAGCTGTTTTTT.